Below, 22 T cell receptor beta chains from the same sample are listed, as sequenced in a study of T cell responses to AZD1222 COVID-19 vaccine. Profiled with immunoSEQ multiplex PCR; TCRdb holds only in-frame clones, not every one. This repertoire shows more than 130,000 clones, 90% found once; its top ten account for about 3.5%. Sequencing used peripheral blood, obtained on day 0 of AZD1222 vaccination. The receptors shown here come from an adult in good health.

V gene TRBV18 combines with J gene TRBJ2-7; 8 positions agree with TRBD1. CDR3 length: 15 residues. V lost 5 bases to trimming and J lost 6 bases; unmatched junction nucleotides: 12. Germline lookup yields CDR1 KGHSH and CDR2 LQKENI. The CDR3 DNA reads TGTGCCAGCTCATCAACTGGGACAGGAGAGAGCGAGCAGTACTTC. Translating it yields CASSSTGTGESEQYF.

The V call is TRBV19, the J call TRBJ2-2; no reliable D call. Trimming took off 3 bases at V and 4 bases at J, with 12 bases between the two ends. The CDR3 consists of 15 residues. Germline V gene sequence: CDR1 LNHDA, CDR2 SQIVND (reference sequence). This CDR3 reads CASSMSSYVTGELFF. CDR3 in DNA: TGTGCCAGTAGTATGTCATCTTATGTCACCGGGGAGCTGTTTTTT.

This clone appeared a few times. The chain has TRBV11-2 and TRBJ1-1; no reliable D call. The CDR3 length is 15 residues. Germline-derived CDR1 and CDR2 are SGHAT and FQNNGV. With 1 base removed from V and 3 bases from J, the gap between germline ends came to 12 bases. CDR3 bases: TGTGCCAGCAGCTTAGTCGGCCCTCGGGACACTGAAGCTTTCTTT. Encoded protein: CASSLVGPRDTEAFF.

The V call is TRBV2, the J call TRBJ1-2; D remains ambiguous. Germline-derived CDR1 and CDR2 are SNHLY and FYNNEI. There are 13 residues in the CDR3. V was clipped by 3 bases and J by 7 bases, with 12 bases between them. For the CDR3, the DNA is TGTGCCAGCAGTGAGGACGCCTGGGGTGGCTACACCTTC. Protein product: CASSEDAWGGYTF. Full variable domain (missing parts from reference TRBV2 and TRBJ1-2): EPEVTQTPSHQVTQMGQEVILRCVPISNHLYFYWYRQILGQKVEFLVSFYNNEISEKSEIFDDQFSVERPDGSNFTLKIRSTKLEDSAMYFCASSEDAWGGYTFGSGTRLTVV.

The chain is built from TRBV12-2 and TRBJ1-3; whether TRBD1, the table's D call, matches the DNA was not checked. TRBV12-2 constitutes a pseudogene. The CDR3 loop spans 13 amino acids. CDR3 nucleotide sequence: TGTGCAAGTCGCCGAATAGGGGCTCCCTCCGTATATTTT. Residues: CASRRIGAPSVYF.

The gene calls are TRBV19 and TRBJ1-6; D is unclear. This CDR3 spans 13 amino acids. Trimming shortened V by 5 bases and J by 9 bases, and 11 bases separated the two germline ends. CDR1 and CDR2 (germline): LNHDA, SQIVND (reference sequence). The CDR3 loop is CASSPQIGSPLHF. The CDR3 region has the DNA TGTGCCAGTAGTCCTCAAATTGGTTCACCCCTCCACTTT. The entire variable domain, with the rest obtained from reference TRBV19 and TRBJ1-6, is as follows: DGGITQSPKYLFRKEGQNVTLSCEQNLNHDAMYWYRQDPGQGLRLIYYSQIVNDFQKGDIAEGYSVSREKKESFPLTVTSAQKNPTAFYLCASSPQIGSPLHFGNGTRLTVT.

The chain uses TRBV2 and TRBJ1-5; D possibly corresponds to TRBD1 (6 bases). With 2 bases removed from V and 7 bases from J, the gap between germline ends came to 9 bases. CDR1 and CDR2 from the germline V gene are SNHLY and FYNNEI. There are 13 residues in the CDR3. For the CDR3, the DNA is TGTGCCAGCAGTGAACAGGGGAACCAGCCCCAGCATTTT. Translated, it gives CASSEQGNQPQHF.

This clone has a single count. CDR3 sequence reads: CAISGTGGGNEQFF. The DNA for the CDR3 is TGTGCCATCAGTGGGACAGGGGGAGGCAATGAGCAGTTCTTC. The chain couples TRBV10-3 to TRBJ2-1; 10 bases align to TRBD1. CDR1 and CDR2 from the germline V gene are ENHRY and SYGVKD. The CDR3 extends over 14 amino acids. The V segment lost 4 bases and the J segment 6 bases; nucleotides outside the gene matches: 3.

V is TRBV24-1 and J is TRBJ1-3; D is undetermined. Between the trimmed V and J ends, which lost 4 bases and 0 bases, there was a span of 3 bases. This CDR3 region has 13 residues. Germline-derived CDR1 and CDR2 are KGHDR and SFDVKD. In DNA form, the CDR3 reads TGTGCCACCAGTGACAGCTCTGGAAACACCATATATTTT. Amino acid sequence: CATSDSSGNTIYF.

The V and J genes are TRBV5-8 and TRBJ2-1; TRBD2 is a possible D gene (5 bases). Trimming took off 2 bases at V and 10 bases at J, with 10 bases between the two ends. Germline V lookup: CDR1 SGHTS, CDR2 YDEGEE. This CDR3 spans 12 amino acids. The CDR3 loop is CASSFGRREQFF. CDR3 sequence (DNA): TGTGCCAGCAGCTTCGGCAGGAGGGAGCAGTTCTTC. Full variable domain (remainder filled in from reference TRBV5-8 and TRBJ2-1): EAGVTQSPTHLIKTRGQQATLRCSPISGHTSVYWYQQALGLGLQFLLWYDEGEERNRGNFPPRFSGRQFPNYSSELNVNALELEDSALYLCASSFGRREQFFGPGTRLTVL.

CDR3 residues: CASSLVGTASGNTIYF. CDR3 in DNA: TGTGCCAGCAGCTTAGTGGGGACAGCCTCTGGAAACACCATATATTTT. The V and J genes are TRBV7-2 and TRBJ1-3; 7 bases line up with TRBD1. This CDR3 has 16 amino acids. The V and J ends lost 1 base and 0 bases, in that order; junction bases with no gene match: 3. Germline CDR1 reads SGHTA; CDR2 reads FQGNSA.

The chain is built from TRBV30 and TRBJ2-1; TRBD2 agrees at 11 bases. Unmatched junction bases numbered 4, after V lost 3 bases and J lost 6 bases. This CDR3 comprises 14 residues. CDR1 is GTSNPN and CDR2 is SVGIG in the germline V gene (reference sequence). The CDR3 region has the DNA TGTGCCTGGAGAACTAGCGGGGGAAGCAATGAGCAGTTCTTC. Its protein product is CAWRTSGGSNEQFF. Full variable domain (rest looked up from reference TRBV30 and TRBJ2-1): SQTIHQWPATLVQPVGSPLSLECTVEGTSNPNLYWYRQAAGRGLQLLFYSVGIGQISSEVPQNLSASRPQDRQFILSSKKLLLSDSGFYLCAWRTSGGSNEQFFGPGTRLTVL.

This clone is deemed medium-sized. This sample also contains other DNA sequences that code for the same CDR3. The rearrangement links TRBV29-1 to TRBJ2-7; a possible D gene is TRBD2 (5 bases). With 2 bases removed from V and 3 bases from J, the gap between germline ends came to 8 bases. This CDR3 region has 12 residues. Per germline, CDR1 SQVTM and CDR2 ANQGSEA. The CDR3 nucleotides are TGCAGCGTTGAACTACGGGACTACGAGCAGTACTTC. This encodes CSVELRDYEQYF.

The V and J genes are TRBV18 and TRBJ2-1; 8 nucleotides agree with TRBD2. Germline V gives CDR1 KGHSH, CDR2 LQKENI. V shed 6 bases, J shed 4 bases, and the junction held 14 bases outside the gene matches. The CDR3 extends over 17 amino acids. CDR3 residues: CASSPRMVAGPYNEQFF. The DNA for the CDR3 is TGTGCCAGCTCGCCAAGAATGGTAGCGGGACCTTACAATGAGCAGTTCTTC.

V is TRBV2 and J is TRBJ1-2; the match to TRBD1 covers 9 bases. The V and J ends lost 6 bases and 4 bases, in that order; junction bases with no gene match: 9. This CDR3 comprises 15 residues. The germline V gene has CDR1 SNHLY and CDR2 FYNNEI. CDR3 protein: CASRAGTGTLYGYTF. CDR3 sequence (DNA): TGTGCCAGCAGAGCAGGGACAGGGACTCTCTATGGCTACACCTTC.

CDR3 coding DNA: TGTGCCAGCAGCTCGCTGGGCTTGAAGCATAATTCACCCCTCCACTTT. Encoded protein: CASSSLGLKHNSPLHF. The chain links TRBV7-2 to TRBJ1-6; D not certain. V lost 4 bases to trimming and J lost 5 bases, with 15 bases between them. Germline lookup yields CDR1 SGHTA and CDR2 FQGNSA. The CDR3 loop spans 16 amino acids.

This clone came up once. The chain is built from TRBV4-3 and TRBJ2-2; D gene unclear. The CDR3 has 14 amino acids. Germline V gene data show CDR1 as LGHNA and CDR2 as YSLEER. With 1 base removed from V and 3 bases from J, the gap between germline ends came to 6 bases. CDR3 sequence: CASSQVLHTGELFF. CDR3 in DNA: TGCGCCAGCAGCCAAGTGTTACACACCGGGGAGCTGTTTTTT.

This chain connects TRBV7-9 to TRBJ2-7; TRBD1 agrees at 8 bases. The CDR3 loop spans 13 amino acids. Germline lookup yields CDR1 SEHNR and CDR2 FQNEAQ (reference sequence). The ends lost 8 bases at V and 4 bases at J; junction bases unmatched: 7. CDR3 in DNA: TGTGCCAGCCGCCTCGGACAGGGTTACGAGCAGTACTTC. This gives the protein CASRLGQGYEQYF.

This clone was found once. V usage is TRBV15 and J usage is TRBJ2-1; 8 bases line up with TRBD2. The CDR3 has 15 amino acids. The germline V gene has CDR1 LNHNV and CDR2 YYDKDF (reference sequence). With V trimmed by 9 bases and J by 3 bases, 10 bases remained unmatched. The CDR3 here is CATPGGTLVYNEQFF. CDR3 in DNA: TGTGCCACTCCGGGGGGGACCCTGGTCTACAATGAGCAGTTCTTC.

The chain joins TRBV18 to TRBJ2-3; TRBD2 agrees at 7 bases. There are 16 residues in the CDR3. Trimming cost V 4 bases and J 2 bases; bases outside gene matches: 9. CDR1 is KGHSH, CDR2 LQKENI, per germline. DNA for the CDR3: TGTGCCAGCTCACTGGGGCTAGCGGTGATCACAGATACGCAGTATTTT. Translation gives CASSLGLAVITDTQYF.

This chain links TRBV19 with TRBJ1-6; D is ambiguous. The CDR3 has 12 amino acids. Deletions cut 1 base from V and 14 bases from J, with 9 bases between. The germline gives CDR1 LNHDA, CDR2 SQIVND (reference sequence). The CDR3 protein is CASSIGSGTLHF. The CDR3 nucleotides are TGTGCCAGTAGTATAGGGAGTGGTACCCTCCACTTT.

The J gene is TRBJ2-7, the V gene TRBV5-5; 12 positions match TRBD2. The CDR3 totals 16 residues. CDR1 SGHKS and CDR2 YYEKEE come from the germline V gene (reference sequence). V lost 4 bases, J lost 0 bases, and 5 bases stayed unmatched. CDR3 sequence (DNA): TGTGCCAGCAGCCTCTCTAGCGGGAGGGCCTCCTACGAGCAGTACTTC. Translating gives CASSLSSGRASYEQYF.